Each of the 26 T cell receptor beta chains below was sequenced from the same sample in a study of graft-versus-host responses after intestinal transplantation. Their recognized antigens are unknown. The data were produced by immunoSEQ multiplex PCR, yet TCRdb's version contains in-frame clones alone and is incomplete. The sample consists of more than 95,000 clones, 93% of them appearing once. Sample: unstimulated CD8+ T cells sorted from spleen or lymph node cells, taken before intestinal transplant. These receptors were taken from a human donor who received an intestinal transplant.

Here the CDR3 DNA reads TGCGCCAGCAGCTACCGGGGGGGGGCGTACGAGCAGTACTTC. Protein sequence: CASSYRGGAYEQYF. The genes are TRBV4-1 and TRBJ2-7; 8 bases match TRBD2. The length of the CDR3 is 14 residues. After removal of 5 bases from V and 4 bases from J, the junction contained 7 bases not matched to a gene. The germline gives CDR1 MGHRA, CDR2 YSYEKL.

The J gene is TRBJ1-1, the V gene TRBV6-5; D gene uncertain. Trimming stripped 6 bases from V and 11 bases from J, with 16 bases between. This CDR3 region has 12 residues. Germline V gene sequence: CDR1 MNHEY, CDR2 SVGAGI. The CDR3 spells CASRRAPRRAFF. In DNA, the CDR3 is TGTGCCAGCAGACGGGCTCCGAGGCGGGCTTTCTTT.

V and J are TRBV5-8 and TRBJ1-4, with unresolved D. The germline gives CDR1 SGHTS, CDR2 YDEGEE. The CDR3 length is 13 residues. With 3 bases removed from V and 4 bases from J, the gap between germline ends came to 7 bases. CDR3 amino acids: CASSSGFNEKLFF. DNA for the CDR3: TGTGCCAGCAGCTCTGGTTTTAATGAAAAACTGTTTTTT.

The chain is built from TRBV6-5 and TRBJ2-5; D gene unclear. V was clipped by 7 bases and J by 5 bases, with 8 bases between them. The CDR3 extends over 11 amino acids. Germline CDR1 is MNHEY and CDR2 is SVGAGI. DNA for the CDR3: TGTGCCAGCAAAGTCGGGGAGACCCAGTACTTC. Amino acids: CASKVGETQYF.

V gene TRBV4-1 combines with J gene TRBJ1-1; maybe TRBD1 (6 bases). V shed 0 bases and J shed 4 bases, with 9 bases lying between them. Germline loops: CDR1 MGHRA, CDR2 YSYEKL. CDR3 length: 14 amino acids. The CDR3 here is CASSQERGITEAFF. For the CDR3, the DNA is TGCGCCAGCAGCCAAGAGAGGGGGATCACTGAAGCTTTCTTT.

The DNA for the CDR3 is TGTGCAAGTCTCACGGGACTAGATGGTGAATCCGGGGAGCTGTTTTTT. Translating it yields CASLTGLDGESGELFF. The J gene is TRBJ2-2, the V gene TRBV12-2; the listed D gene, TRBD2, was not tested against the DNA. TRBV12-2 is a pseudogene. The CDR3 sequence is 16 residues long.

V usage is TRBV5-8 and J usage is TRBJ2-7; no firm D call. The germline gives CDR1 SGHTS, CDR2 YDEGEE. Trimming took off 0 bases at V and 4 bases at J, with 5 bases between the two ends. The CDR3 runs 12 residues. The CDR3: CASSLVGYEQYF. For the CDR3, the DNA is TGTGCCAGCAGCTTGGTAGGATACGAGCAGTACTTC.

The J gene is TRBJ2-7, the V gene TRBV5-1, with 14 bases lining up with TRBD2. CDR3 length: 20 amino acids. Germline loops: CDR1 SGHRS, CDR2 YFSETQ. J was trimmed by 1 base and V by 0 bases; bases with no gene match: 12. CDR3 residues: CASSLARLAGGPLESYEQYF. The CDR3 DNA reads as TGCGCCAGCAGCTTGGCCAGACTAGCGGGGGGGCCTTTGGAATCCTACGAGCAGTACTTC.

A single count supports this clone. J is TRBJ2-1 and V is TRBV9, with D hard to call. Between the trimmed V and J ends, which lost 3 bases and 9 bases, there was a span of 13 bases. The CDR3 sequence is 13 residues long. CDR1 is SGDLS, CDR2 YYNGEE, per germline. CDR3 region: CASSGDQVGEQFF. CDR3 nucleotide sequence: TGTGCCAGCAGCGGCGACCAGGTTGGTGAGCAGTTCTTC. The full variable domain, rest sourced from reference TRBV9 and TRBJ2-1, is DSGVTQTPKHLITATGQRVTLRCSPRSGDLSVYWYQQSLDQGLQFLIQYYNGEERAKGNILERFSAQQFPDLHSELNLSSLELGDSALYFCASSGDQVGEQFFGPGTRLTVL.

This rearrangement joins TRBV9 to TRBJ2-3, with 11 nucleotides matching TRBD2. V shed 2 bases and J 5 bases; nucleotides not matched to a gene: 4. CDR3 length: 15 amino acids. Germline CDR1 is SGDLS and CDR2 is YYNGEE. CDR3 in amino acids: CASSVSGGARDTQYF. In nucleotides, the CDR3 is TGTGCCAGCAGCGTTAGCGGGGGGGCCAGAGATACGCAGTATTTT.

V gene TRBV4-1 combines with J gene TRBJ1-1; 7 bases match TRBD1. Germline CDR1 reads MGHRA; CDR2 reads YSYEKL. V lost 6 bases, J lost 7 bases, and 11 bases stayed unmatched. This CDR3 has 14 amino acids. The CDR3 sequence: CASSSTSGTDEAFF. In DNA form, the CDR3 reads TGCGCCAGCAGTTCCACCTCCGGGACAGATGAAGCTTTCTTT.

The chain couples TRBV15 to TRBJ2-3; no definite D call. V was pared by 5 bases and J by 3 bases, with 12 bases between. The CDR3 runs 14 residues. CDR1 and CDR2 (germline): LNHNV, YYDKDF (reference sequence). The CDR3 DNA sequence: TGTGCCACCAGCGGTGAGGAAGCGACAGATACGCAGTATTTT. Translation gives CATSGEEATDTQYF.

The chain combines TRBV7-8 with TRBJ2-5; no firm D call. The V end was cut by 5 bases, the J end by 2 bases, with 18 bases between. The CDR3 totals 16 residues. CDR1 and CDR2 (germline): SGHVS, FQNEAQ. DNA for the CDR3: TGTGCCAGCAGCCCGCGGACCGTCGCGATACAAGAGACCCAGTACTTC. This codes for CASSPRTVAIQETQYF.

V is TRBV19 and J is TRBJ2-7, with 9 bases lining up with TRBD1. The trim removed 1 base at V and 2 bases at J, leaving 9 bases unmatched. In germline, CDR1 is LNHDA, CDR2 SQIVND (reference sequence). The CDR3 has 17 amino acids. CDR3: CASSIAAGTGFPYEQYF. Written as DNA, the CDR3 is TGTGCCAGTAGTATAGCCGCCGGGACAGGGTTTCCCTACGAGCAGTACTTC.

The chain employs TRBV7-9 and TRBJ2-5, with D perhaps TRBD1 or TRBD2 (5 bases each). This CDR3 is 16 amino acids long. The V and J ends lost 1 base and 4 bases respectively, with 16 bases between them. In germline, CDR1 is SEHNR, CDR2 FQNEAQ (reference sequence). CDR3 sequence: CASSLVGDPIGETQYF. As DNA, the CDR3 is TGTGCCAGCAGCTTAGTCGGGGACCCAATTGGAGAGACCCAGTACTTC.

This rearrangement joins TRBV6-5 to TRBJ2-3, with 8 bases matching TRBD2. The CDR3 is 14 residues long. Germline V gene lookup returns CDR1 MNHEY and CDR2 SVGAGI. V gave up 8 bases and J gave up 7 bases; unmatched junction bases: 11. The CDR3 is CASGPGLGGYTQYF. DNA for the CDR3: TGTGCCAGCGGACCGGGACTAGGGGGATATACGCAGTATTTT.

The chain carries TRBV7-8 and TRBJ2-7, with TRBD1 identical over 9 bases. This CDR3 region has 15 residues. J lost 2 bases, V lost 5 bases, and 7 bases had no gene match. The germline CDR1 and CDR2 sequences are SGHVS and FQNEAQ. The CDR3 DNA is TGTGCCAGCAGCCCAACGGGGACAGGGACCTACGAGCAGTACTTC. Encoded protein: CASSPTGTGTYEQYF.

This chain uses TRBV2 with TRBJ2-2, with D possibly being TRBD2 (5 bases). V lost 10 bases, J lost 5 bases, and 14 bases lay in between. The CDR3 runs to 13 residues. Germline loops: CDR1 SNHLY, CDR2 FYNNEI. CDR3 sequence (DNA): TGTGCCACCACATCCGGGGATACCGGGGAGCTGTTTTTT. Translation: CATTSGDTGELFF. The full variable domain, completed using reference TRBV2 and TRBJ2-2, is EPEVTQTPSHQVTQMGQEVILRCVPISNHLYFYWYRQILGQKVEFLVSFYNNEISEKSEIFDDQFSVERPDGSNFTLKIRSTKLEDSAMYFCATTSGDTGELFFGEGSRLTVL.

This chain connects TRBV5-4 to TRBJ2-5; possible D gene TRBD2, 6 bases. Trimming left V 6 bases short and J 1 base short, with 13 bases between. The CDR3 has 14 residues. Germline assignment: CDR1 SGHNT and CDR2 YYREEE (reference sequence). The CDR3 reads CASNAGPFQETQYF. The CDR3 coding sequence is TGTGCCAGCAATGCGGGGCCCTTCCAAGAGACCCAGTACTTC. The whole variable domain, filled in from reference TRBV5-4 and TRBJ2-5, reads ETGVTQSPTHLIKTRGQQVTLRCSSQSGHNTVSWYQQALGQGPQFIFQYYREEENGRGNFPPRFSGLQFPNYSSELNVNALELDDSALYLCASNAGPFQETQYFGPGTRLLVL.

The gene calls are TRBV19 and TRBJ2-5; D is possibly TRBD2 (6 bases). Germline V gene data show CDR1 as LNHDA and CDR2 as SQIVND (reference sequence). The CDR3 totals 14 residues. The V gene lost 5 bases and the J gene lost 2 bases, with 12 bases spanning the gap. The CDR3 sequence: CASSGGIRQETQYF. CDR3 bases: TGTGCCAGTAGTGGGGGGATAAGACAAGAGACCCAGTACTTC.

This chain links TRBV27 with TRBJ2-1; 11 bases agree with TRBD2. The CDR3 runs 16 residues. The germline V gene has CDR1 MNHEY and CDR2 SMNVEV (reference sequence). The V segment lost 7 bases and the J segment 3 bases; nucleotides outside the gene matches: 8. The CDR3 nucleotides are TGTGCCAGCACCGTTACTAGCGGGGGTTACTACAATGAGCAGTTCTTC. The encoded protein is CASTVTSGGYYNEQFF.

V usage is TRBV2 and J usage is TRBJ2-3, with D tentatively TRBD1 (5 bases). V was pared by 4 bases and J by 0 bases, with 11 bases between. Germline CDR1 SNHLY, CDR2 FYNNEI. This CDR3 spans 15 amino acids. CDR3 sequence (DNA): TGTGCCAGCAGTGGAAGGACAATAAGCACAGATACGCAGTATTTT. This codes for CASSGRTISTDTQYF.

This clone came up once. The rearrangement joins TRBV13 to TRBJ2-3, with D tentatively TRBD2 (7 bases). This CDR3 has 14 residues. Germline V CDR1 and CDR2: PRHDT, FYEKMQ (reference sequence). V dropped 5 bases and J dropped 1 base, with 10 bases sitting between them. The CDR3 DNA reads TGTGCCAGCAGCGGGGGGGCCGGCACAGATACGCAGTATTTT. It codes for CASSGGAGTDTQYF.

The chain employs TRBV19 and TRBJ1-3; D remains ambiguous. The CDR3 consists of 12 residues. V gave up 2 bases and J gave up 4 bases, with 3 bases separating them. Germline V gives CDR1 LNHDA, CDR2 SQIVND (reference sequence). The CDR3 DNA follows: TGTGCCAGTAGTATACCCGGAAACACCATATATTTT. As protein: CASSIPGNTIYF.

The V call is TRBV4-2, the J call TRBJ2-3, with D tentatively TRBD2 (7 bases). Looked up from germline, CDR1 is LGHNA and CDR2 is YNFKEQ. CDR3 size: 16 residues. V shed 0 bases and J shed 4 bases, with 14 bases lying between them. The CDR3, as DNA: TGTGCCAGCAGCCAAGATGTACGGGGGGCCCCAGATACGCAGTATTTT. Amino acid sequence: CASSQDVRGAPDTQYF.

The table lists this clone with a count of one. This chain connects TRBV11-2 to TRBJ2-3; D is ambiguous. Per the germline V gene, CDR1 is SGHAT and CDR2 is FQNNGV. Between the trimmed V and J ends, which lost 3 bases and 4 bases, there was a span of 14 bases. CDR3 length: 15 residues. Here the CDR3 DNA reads TGTGCCAGCAGCTTCGAAGACGGGCGGCCAGATACGCAGTATTTT. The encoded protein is CASSFEDGRPDTQYF.